This paragraph covers one T cell receptor (beta chain) sequence. As yet, its antigen is unknown. At one of its ends the junction is not consistent with the germline gene, which may arise from a read error. These data are taken from a study of blood T cells in healthy people across ages. Regarding the study as a whole: Expanded clonotype changes were possibly confounded by unknown donor CMV status. Per million T cells, TCR beta diversity dropped roughly linearly as age increased.

Germline CDR1 reads DFQATT; CDR2 reads SNEGSKA (reference sequence). The CDR3 is made up of 12 amino acids. Primers used in a second PCR of about 6 to 12 cycles were a sample-barcoded 5' primer and a J-beta primer mix. Via MiXCR, TCRdb re-called the 5' RACE reads, giving one row per CDR3 protein. This table has roughly 900,000 distinct CDR3 sequences, around 30% appearing once. The rearrangement uses TRBV20-1 and TRBJ1-4; D is unresolved. Sequencing was done on a sample of blood. This receptor was identified in a woman of 80 years or more in good health. CDR3 coding DNA: TGCAGTGCTAAACCGCTAGGAGAAAAACGGTTTTTT. Its translation is CSAKPLGEKRFF.